This entry describes one T cell receptor (beta chain). Its antigen is as yet unknown. TCRdb re-called the RT-PCR reads through MiXCR, storing one row per CDR3 protein. The sample consists of about 190,000 distinct CDR3 sequences, 13% to 15% of them appearing once. CDR1 DFQATT and CDR2 SNEGSKA come from the germline V gene (reference sequence). The CDR3 is 13 amino acids. V lost 6 bases, J lost 3 bases, and 14 bases lay in between. The data were taken from a study of response to subunit inactivated influenza vaccine. Study-level points and caveats: Each seasonal influenza vaccination, the authors suggested, recruits few new T cells.

Sequenced here: CD8+ T cells sorted from PBMCs, sampled more than 4 days after vaccination. The clonotype was recovered from a man aged 45-65 years who received an inactivated influenza vaccine. The chain is built from TRBV20-1 and TRBJ2-5, with a possible D match to TRBD2 (5 bases). CDR3 sequence (DNA): TGCAGTGCAAGACCCCGGGGAGAAGAGACCCAGTACTTC. Translating it yields CSARPRGEETQYF.